A single T cell receptor (beta chain) is shown here with its context. Its antigen is as yet unknown. The germline V gene encodes CDR1 SNHLY and CDR2 FYNNEI. The CDR3 is made up of 18 amino acids. V gave up 0 bases and J gave up 0 bases; unmatched junction bases: 6. TCRdb itself ran the reads through MiXCR, one entry per CDR3 protein. The sample has about 130,000 distinct CDR3 sequences, roughly a quarter seen once; the top ten hold almost 35%. The data derive from a study of T cell repertoires in cytomegalovirus infection. The source is a human donor in good health (CMV status not recorded). Some clones in this sample may be carry-over from other donors' samples. The sample consisted of PBMCs, sequenced either directly or after in vitro stimulation (not recorded which). The chain joins TRBV2 to TRBJ2-1, with TRBD2 matching over 9 bases. CDR3 amino acids: CASSEALTSGPSYNEQFF. The DNA of the CDR3 is TGTGCCAGCAGTGAAGCGCTGACTAGCGGCCCCTCCTACAATGAGCAGTTCTTC.